This entry concerns a single TCR beta chain. This entry comes from a study of technical replicates of blood from several donors. Clones were sequenced by immunoSEQ multiplex PCR, and TCRdb holds only the in-frame ones, with some missing. The data show about 83,000 clones, about 91% seen once. The V segment lost 4 bases and the J segment 7 bases; nucleotides outside the gene matches: 3. Germline CDR1 reads MNHEY; CDR2 reads SMNVEV (reference sequence). This CDR3 has 15 amino acids. J is TRBJ2-1 and V is TRBV27; 14 nucleotides line up with TRBD2. The TCR was taken from a human donor in good health. Sample: T cells isolated from PBMCs. The CDR3 loop reads CASSSGTSGSNEQFF. The CDR3 bases are TGTGCCAGCAGTTCGGGGACTAGCGGGAGTAATGAGCAGTTCTTC.